This T cell receptor (beta chain) was recorded in a study of cytomegalovirus exposure and HLA in healthy donors. The V and J ends lost 0 bases and 4 bases respectively, with 15 bases between them. CDR1 and CDR2 from the germline V gene are MGHRA and YSYEKL. This CDR3 comprises 16 residues. Use of 60 Vbeta and 13 Jbeta primers characterized the PCR. Profiled with immunoSEQ multiplex PCR; TCRdb holds only in-frame clones, not every one. The repertoire has some 160,000 clones, 80% to 90% of them found once; the top ten carry roughly 4%. Source material: PBMCs. This receptor was taken from a woman aged 40 to 50 in good health and CMV-seropositive. The chain recombines TRBV4-1 with TRBJ1-2, with a weak D call TRBD1 (5 bases). The CDR3 loop reads CASSQDLGVSRYGYTF. CDR3 bases: TGCGCCAGCAGCCAAGATTTAGGGGTTTCCCGCTATGGCTACACCTTC.